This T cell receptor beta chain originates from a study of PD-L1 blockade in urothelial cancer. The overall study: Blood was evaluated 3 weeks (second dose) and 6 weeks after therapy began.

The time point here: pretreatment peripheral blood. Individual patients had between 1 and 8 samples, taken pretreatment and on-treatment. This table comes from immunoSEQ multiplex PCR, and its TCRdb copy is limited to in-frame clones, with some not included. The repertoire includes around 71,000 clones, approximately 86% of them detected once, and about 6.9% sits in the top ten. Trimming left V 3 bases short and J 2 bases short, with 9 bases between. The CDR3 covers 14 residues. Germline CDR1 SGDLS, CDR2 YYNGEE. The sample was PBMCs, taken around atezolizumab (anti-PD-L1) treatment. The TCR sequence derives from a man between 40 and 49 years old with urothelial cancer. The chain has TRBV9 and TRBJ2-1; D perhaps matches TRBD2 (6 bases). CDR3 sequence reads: CASSGGDPYNEQFF. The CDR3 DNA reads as TGTGCCAGCAGCGGGGGGGATCCCTACAATGAGCAGTTCTTC.